This passage covers 7 T cell receptor beta chains from one sample sequenced in a study of radiation and T cells in renal cell carcinoma (dated by TCRdb to about 2020). Interpreted using the paper, the time point label stands for: baseline pretreatment blood. The intended sense of this specimen's treatment or condition label: 15 Gy SBRT to primary tumor, nephrectomy 4 weeks later. Preparation of the library involved the immunoSEQ multiplex PCR assay. TCRdb stores this immuneACCESS table with in-frame sequences only. Part of the clones is absent; in the studies checked, under half of the shortfall reflects unresolved V genes, and no reason is known for the rest. This sample has about 130,000 clones in its table, and approximately 90% of those were observed once. The ten top clones hold about 11% of the sample. Material: blood, obtained from a patient whose treatment included radiotherapy and nephrectomy. The receptors were gathered from a woman aged 45-59 years with renal cell carcinoma.

The chain couples TRBV12-5 to TRBJ2-7, with no clear D. V was shortened by 2 bases and J by 0 bases, with 11 bases between the two germline ends. The CDR3 is 15 amino acids. Germline V gives CDR1 LGHNT, CDR2 FRNRAP. The CDR3 here is CASGLIGLRSYEQYF. The CDR3 DNA follows: TGTGCTAGTGGTTTGATAGGGCTTCGCTCCTACGAGCAGTACTTC. The full variable domain, in which reference TRBV12-5 and TRBJ2-7 provide the parts outside the CDR3, is DARVTQTPRHKVTEMGQEVTMRCQPILGHNTVFWYRQTMMQGLELLAYFRNRAPLDDSGMPKDRFSAEMPDATLATLKIQPSEPRDSAVYFCASGLIGLRSYEQYFGPGTRLTVT.

This clone turned up a few times. V gene TRBV6-1 combines with J gene TRBJ2-7; D is ambiguous. From germline, CDR1 is MNHNS and CDR2 SASEGT. This CDR3 comprises 14 residues. With 6 bases removed from V and 5 bases from J, the gap between germline ends came to 17 bases. The chain's CDR3 is CASRGIGRGDEQYF. Here the CDR3 DNA reads TGTGCCAGCAGGGGTATCGGGCGCGGCGACGAGCAGTACTTC.

This chain joins TRBV19 and TRBJ2-1; D gene ambiguous. The germline gives CDR1 LNHDA, CDR2 SQIVND (reference sequence). Trimming took off 0 bases at V and 9 bases at J, with 12 bases between the two ends. The CDR3 contains 14 residues. CDR3 sequence: CASSIENQRGEQFF. CDR3 nucleotide sequence: TGTGCCAGTAGTATAGAAAACCAGCGAGGTGAGCAGTTCTTC.

The chain employs TRBV5-1 and TRBJ2-7; 11 bases match TRBD1. Germline loops: CDR1 SGHRS, CDR2 YFSETQ. There are 15 residues in the CDR3. Germline trimming cut 3 bases from V and 3 bases from J; bases unmatched to any gene: 5. The DNA for the CDR3 is TGCGCCAGCAGCTGGGGTGGGACAGGGGGCTACGAGCAGTACTTC. Its translation is CASSWGGTGGYEQYF.

The chain employs TRBV4-2 and TRBJ2-1; D assignment may be TRBD1 or TRBD2 (6 bases each). This CDR3 has 16 residues. CDR1 is LGHNA and CDR2 is YNFKEQ in the germline V gene. V was pared by 0 bases and J by 7 bases, with 16 bases between. The DNA of the CDR3 is TGTGCCAGCAGCCAAGATCCGGGGGCCGGTACGAATGAGCAGTTCTTC. Translating it yields CASSQDPGAGTNEQFF.

This chain links TRBV6-1 with TRBJ2-1, with D perhaps matching TRBD1 (6 bases). The CDR3 runs to 13 residues. The V and J ends lost 4 bases and 9 bases respectively, with 13 bases between them. Germline V lookup: CDR1 MNHNS, CDR2 SASEGT. CDR3 nucleotides: TGTGCCAGCAGTGGTGTACAGGGCTCTGAGCAGTTCTTC. Its protein product is CASSGVQGSEQFF.

This clone has only one observation. Other DNA variants within this sample encode the same CDR3. The gene calls are TRBV5-1 and TRBJ2-6; D is ambiguous. The CDR3 extends over 15 amino acids. The ends were cut back, 0 bases at V and 1 base at J, with 5 bases in the middle. CDR1 and CDR2 from the germline V gene are SGHRS and YFSETQ. The CDR3 sequence: CASSLDASGANVLTF. CDR3 DNA sequence: TGCGCCAGCAGCTTGGATGCTTCTGGGGCCAACGTCCTGACTTTC.